This T cell receptor beta chain derives from a study of spatial heterogeneity in lung cancer. Study as a whole: Sequencing consistently turned up more beta-chain sequences than alpha-chain sequences.

Individually, TCR cDNA molecules were each labelled with a unique molecular identifier. Each CDR3 protein is one row after TCRdb ran MiXCR on the 5' RACE reads. The repertoire includes 10,000 to 15,000 distinct CDR3 sequences, approximately 6.2% of them detected once, and approximately 10% sits in the top ten. Time point specified: sample taken at primary tumor resection. From tumor, nontumor lung or frozen PBMC, whole RNA was taken unsorted for sequencing. The cohort: approximately 66 early-stage, untreated non-small cell lung cancer patients. A word on this clonotype: This beta chain is a stray read from a library made for alpha chains; its abundance is not meaningful.

CDR3 size: 12 residues. The V end was cut by 3 bases, the J end by 11 bases, with 10 bases between. The TCR was taken from a male donor with early-stage non-small cell lung cancer. The sequences come from normal lung tissue next to the tumor, collected at surgery. The rearrangement links TRBV12-3 or TRBV12-4 to TRBJ1-4, with a weak D call TRBD1 (5 bases). The DNA of the CDR3 is TGTGCCAGCAGTTTGCGGGAGGGGAAACTGTTTTTT. This sequence encodes CASSLREGKLFF.